This T cell receptor (beta chain) was identified during a study of shared clonotypes between healthy human individuals. Turning to this clone: Antigen specificity is unknown.

Whole-study findings and limits: Across four donors, naive CD4 shared around 5%, naive CD8 less than 4%, memory CD4 more than 2%, memory CD8 under 0.5%. The study drew on few donors, limiting represented genetic and exposure-history diversity.

The data were produced by immunoSEQ multiplex PCR, yet TCRdb's version contains in-frame clones alone and is incomplete. The sample lists more than 2 million clones; roughly 94% were seen once. The CDR3 contains 14 residues. Trimming left V 7 bases short and J 0 bases short, with 12 bases between. Germline CDR1 reads MNHNS; CDR2 reads SASEGT. The clonotype comes from a man aged 18 to 30 in good health. Sequenced input: naive CD4+ T cells sorted from blood. As for subset: CD45RA+ positively selected. This chain uses TRBV6-1 with TRBJ1-2; D gene ambiguous. The CDR3 DNA sequence: TGTGCCAGCATGGGCTCCGCTCCTAACTATGGCTACACCTTC. It translates to CASMGSAPNYGYTF.